Included here is one T cell receptor (beta chain) sequence, with context. The antigen is unknown. This CDR3 region has 14 residues. The V and J ends lost 5 bases and 1 base respectively, with 10 bases between them. Per germline, CDR1 LNHDA and CDR2 SQIVND (reference sequence). Repertoires were generated with immunoSEQ multiplex PCR, while TCRdb's copy carries only in-frame clones and drops some. This sample has roughly 97,000 clones; about 89% occur once, and the top ten carry around 3.3%. This sample was included in a study of T cell responses to AZD1222 COVID-19 vaccine. Study-level points and caveats: Just six AZD1222 recipients were seropositive at baseline. A reported finding is that nearly half of spike-specific TCRs target unmutated variant regions. Females outnumbered males among donors, who were mostly white British; clonal diversity was possibly underestimated.

The TCR comes from an adult who received the MenACWY meningococcal vaccine as a control. The chain recombines TRBV19 with TRBJ2-3; D possibly corresponds to TRBD1 (6 bases). The sequences come from peripheral blood, collected 28 days after the second dose of the MenACWY control vaccine. CDR3 region: CASSPRTGTDTQYF. In nucleotides, the CDR3 is TGTGCCAGTAGTCCCCGGACAGGCACAGATACGCAGTATTTT.